A selection of T cell receptor beta chains follows, all from one sample in a study of T-cell reconstitution after alpha-beta-depleted transplantation in children. TCRdb passed the PCR reads through MiXCR, listing each CDR3 protein once. Here the sample spans a few hundred thousand distinct CDR3 sequences, under 15% being singletons. The sample consisted of PBMCs from the stem cell graft donor, taken from the stem cell graft. These receptors came from a human donor who donated a stem cell graft to a child with combined immunodeficiency. Both conserved end residues are part of each CDR3. The D gene is left open where the match is weak. Part of the rows lack a size; the others show once, few, many or a class for expanded clones.

CDR3nt	CDR3aa	v_gene	d_gene	abundance	len	j_gene
TGTGCCAGCAGTTTTGACAGTAGCACAGATACGCAGTATTTT	CASSFDSSTDTQYF	TRBV12-3/TRBV12-4	-	many	14	TRBJ2-3
TGCAGCGTTGTGGGAAGGCAGAAACATCTAAATGACAATGAGCAGTTCTTC	CSVVGRQKHLNDNEQFF	TRBV29-1	-	many	17	TRBJ2-1
TGCAGCGTTTTAGCAGGGAGGTACGAGCAGTACTTC	CSVLAGRYEQYF	TRBV29-1	-	few	12	TRBJ2-7
TGTGCCAGCAGTTTCCAGCATACTAGCACAGATACGCAGTATTTT	CASSFQHTSTDTQYF	TRBV12-3/TRBV12-4	-	-	15	TRBJ2-3
TGTGCCAGCAGCCCAGGACACTTGAACACCGGGGAGCTGTTTTTT	CASSPGHLNTGELFF	TRBV7-6	-	many	15	TRBJ2-2
TGCAGTGCTAGAGAGGAGCTACCCCGAACTAGCACAGATACGCAGTATTTT	CSAREELPRTSTDTQYF	TRBV20-1	-	few	17	TRBJ2-3
TGTGCCAGCGGAGTGGGGAGCTCCTACAATGAGCAGTTCTTC	CASGVGSSYNEQFF	TRBV5-5	-	many	14	TRBJ2-1
TGCGCCAGCAGCTTGGCCGGGACATTGAACAATGAGCAGTTCTTC	CASSLAGTLNNEQFF	TRBV5-1	-	few	15	TRBJ2-1
TGCGCCAGCAGCCTCCAGGGAGACTCTGGAAACACCATATATTTT	CASSLQGDSGNTIYF	TRBV5-1	-	-	15	TRBJ1-3
TGCGCCAGCAGCCAAGCCCTGGGGAGACCCCAAGAGACCCAGTACTTC	CASSQALGRPQETQYF	TRBV4-3	-	-	16	TRBJ2-5
TGCACCAGCAGCTCCCTTCAGCGGGGGCGAGCGGAGCAGTACTTC	CTSSSLQRGRAEQYF	TRBV1	-	few	15	TRBJ2-7
TGCGCCAGCAGCTTGCCGGTCCCCTACGAGCAGTACTTC	CASSLPVPYEQYF	TRBV5-1	-	-	13	TRBJ2-7
TGCAGCGTTCAGGGATATGAGCAGTTCTTC	CSVQGYEQFF	TRBV29-1	-	few	10	TRBJ2-1
TGTGCCACCCGGGACTTATACACAGATACGCAGTATTTT	CATRDLYTDTQYF	TRBV24-1	-	few	13	TRBJ2-3
TGTGCCAGCAGTTTCCGCGGGGGCATCCGCACAGATACGCAGTATTTT	CASSFRGGIRTDTQYF	TRBV27	-	-	16	TRBJ2-3
TGTGCCAGCAGCCAACCGACAGGGGTCTCCTACGAGCAGTACTTC	CASSQPTGVSYEQYF	TRBV3-1	TRBD1	-	15	TRBJ2-7